This entry lists 5 T cell receptor beta chains sequenced from one sample in a study of PD-1 blockade in classical Hodgkin lymphoma. Every patient experienced relapse after autologous stem cell transplantation, and brentuximab vedotin exposure varied. Measured with immunoSEQ multiplex PCR; TCRdb has only the in-frame clones, and not every one. Found here are about 14,000 clones, over 65% of them singletons; the top ten hold around 22%. Sequences were derived from peripheral blood mononuclear cells (PBMCs), sampled at baseline. These receptors were obtained from a human donor with classical Hodgkin lymphoma.

For the CDR3, the DNA is TGTGCCAGCAGTCCGACAGGGGGGCAGCGAAAACTGTTTTTT. Protein product: CASSPTGGQRKLFF. The chain employs TRBV27 and TRBJ1-4; 9 bases line up with TRBD1. V was pared by 5 bases and J by 10 bases, with 8 bases of the junction left unmatched. The CDR3 is made up of 14 amino acids. Per germline, CDR1 MNHEY and CDR2 SMNVEV (reference sequence).

The chain uses TRBV10-3 and TRBJ2-3; D tentatively fits TRBD1 or TRBD2 (5 bases each). Trimming removed 6 bases from V and 12 bases from J, with 22 bases in between. CDR1 is ENHRY, CDR2 SYGVKD, per germline. The CDR3 spans 14 residues. This CDR3 is CAIRDQITRDPQYF. The CDR3 DNA reads as TGTGCCATCAGGGACCAGATAACTCGGGACCCCCAGTATTTT.

The rearrangement uses TRBV27 and TRBJ1-1; D is uncertain. V was trimmed by 5 bases and J by 8 bases, leaving 15 bases between them. This CDR3 has 13 amino acids. Germline V gene sequence: CDR1 MNHEY, CDR2 SMNVEV (reference sequence). The CDR3, as DNA: TGTGCCAGCAGTCTTATACCGGGAGGGGAAGCTTTCTTT. This sequence encodes CASSLIPGGEAFF.

The chain couples TRBV5-6 to TRBJ1-1; TRBD1 aligns across 7 bases. This CDR3 region has 13 residues. The germline V gene has CDR1 SGHDT and CDR2 YYEEEE. Losses at the gene ends were 0 bases for V and 11 bases for J; bases not matched to a gene: 7. The CDR3 DNA sequence: TGTGCCAGCAGCTTGGCCAGCGCAGGGGGGGCTTTCTTT. Residues: CASSLASAGGAFF.

The chain couples TRBV4-2 to TRBJ2-1; the match to TRBD2 covers 15 bases. V lost 1 base and J lost 0; bases outside the gene matches: 4. Per germline, CDR1 LGHNA and CDR2 YNFKEQ. This CDR3 region has 19 residues. The CDR3 protein is CASSQGTSGGVSSYNEQFF. The CDR3 DNA is TGTGCCAGCAGCCAAGGGACTAGCGGGGGGGTAAGCTCCTACAATGAGCAGTTCTTC.